This paragraph reports one TCR beta chain. Its specificity is not known. This CDR3 spans 16 amino acids. Between the trimmed V and J ends, which lost 0 bases and 1 base, there was a span of 12 bases. In germline, CDR1 is MGHRA, CDR2 YSYEKL. This specimen comes from a study of regulatory dendritic cells for organ transplantation. Whole-study findings and limits: Between individuals, the alloreactive memory CD8+ T cell pool differed considerably. Naive CD4+ and CD8+ repertoires were highly diverse; memory CD8+ was most oligoclonal.

Naive CD45RA+ and memory CD45RO+ CD4+ or CD8+ T cells were FACS-sorted. The repertoire was sequenced with immunoSEQ multiplex PCR; TCRdb's copy has only in-frame clones and lacks some. The data contain 30,000 to 45,000 clones, under 95% of them singletons. This clonotype was sampled from a human donor in good health. The sequenced material came from naive CD8+ T cells from blood. Subset defined: CD45RA+ naive T cells. The V and J genes are TRBV4-1 and TRBJ1-1; a possible D gene is TRBD1 (6 bases). The CDR3 loop reads CASSQERGAGNTEAFF. Here the CDR3 DNA reads TGCGCCAGCAGCCAAGAACGGGGGGCTGGGAACACTGAAGCTTTCTTT.